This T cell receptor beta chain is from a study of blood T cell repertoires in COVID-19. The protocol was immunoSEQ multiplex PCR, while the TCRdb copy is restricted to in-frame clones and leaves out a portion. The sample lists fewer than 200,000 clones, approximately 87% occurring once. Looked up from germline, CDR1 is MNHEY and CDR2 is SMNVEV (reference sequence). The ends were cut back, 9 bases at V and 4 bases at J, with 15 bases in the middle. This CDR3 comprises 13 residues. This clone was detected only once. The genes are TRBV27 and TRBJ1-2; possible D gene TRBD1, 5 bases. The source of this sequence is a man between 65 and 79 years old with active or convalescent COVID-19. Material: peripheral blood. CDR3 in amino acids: CASGGGVPYGYTF. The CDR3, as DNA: TGTGCCAGTGGAGGAGGGGTACCCTATGGCTACACCTTC.